The next 3 T cell receptor beta chains were all read from a single sample in a study of technical replicates of blood from a handful of donors (dated by TCRdb to the late 2010s). The library was made by the immunoSEQ multiplex PCR assay. This immuneACCESS table, as held by TCRdb, lists in-frame sequences with V and J called but not all clones. Of the missing ones, under half trace to an unresolved V gene in checked studies; the others have no known cause. The table for this sample lists about 66,000 clones; roughly 90% of them were counted only once. The top ten clones comprise 4.6% of the sample. The sample consisted of PBMCs. The receptors were sampled from a human donor in good health. Some clones in this sample may be carry-over from other donors' samples.

The chain combines TRBV7-8 with TRBJ1-2; D is undetermined. The V end was cut by 0 bases, the J end by 5 bases, with 10 bases between. This CDR3 contains 14 residues. The germline CDR1 and CDR2 sequences are SGHVS and FQNEAQ. The CDR3 reads CASSLAGEGYGYTF. As DNA, the CDR3 is TGTGCCAGCAGCTTAGCCGGGGAAGGATATGGCTACACCTTC.

The V and J genes are TRBV11-3 and TRBJ2-1; D is possibly TRBD2 (7 bases). CDR1 SGHNT and CDR2 YENEEA come from the germline V gene. V shed 1 base and J shed 10 bases, with 20 bases lying between them. The length of the CDR3 is 16 residues. The CDR3 spells CASSLALGRGGGEQFF. CDR3 nucleotides: TGTGCCAGCAGCTTAGCCCTCGGGCGGGGAGGGGGGGAGCAGTTCTTC.

The genes are TRBV7-2 and TRBJ1-1; the D gene is possibly TRBD1 (5 bases). This CDR3 comprises 13 residues. Trimming removed 5 bases at V and 11 bases at J, with 18 bases between. Germline lookup yields CDR1 SGHTA and CDR2 FQGNSA. CDR3 sequence (DNA): TGTGCCAGCAGCCGGCGAAAAGGGGATTCGGCTTTCTTT. Amino acid sequence: CASSRRKGDSAFF.